This T cell receptor (beta chain) is drawn from a study of human T cells and chemical hapten exposure. Study-wide points: Expanded TCRs showed more large CDR3 clusters than pre-sensitization or healthy control sets.

The V and J ends lost 2 bases and 2 bases respectively, with 13 bases between them. Germline V gene lookup returns CDR1 LGHNA and CDR2 YNFKEQ. This CDR3 has 15 amino acids. Via MiXCR, TCRdb re-called the RACE reads, giving one row per CDR3 protein. The table includes more than 250,000 distinct CDR3 sequences, 7% to 10% detected once. The sample holds a few counts of this clonotype. The antigen is undetermined. Time point described: pre-sensitization, week 0. Treatment noted: therapeutic diphenylcyclopropenone sensitization with weekly scalp DPC. Here the sequenced sample was whole blood, taken in connection with sensitization to the hapten diphenylcyclopropenone (DPC). This clonotype was obtained from a middle-aged woman with alopecia areata. Some clones in this sample may be carry-over from other donors' samples. V and J are TRBV4-2 and TRBJ2-7, with D perhaps TRBD1 or TRBD2 (5 bases each). CDR3 DNA sequence: TGTGCCAGCAGCCAAAGGGGAGTAGTAGCCTACGAGCAGTACTTC. Translation: CASSQRGVVAYEQYF.